The 8 T cell receptor beta chains below come from one sample, sequenced in a study of cytomegalovirus exposure and HLA in healthy donors. The primer mix had 60 Vbeta and 13 Jbeta primers. Profiling relied on immunoSEQ multiplex PCR, and the TCRdb table lists in-frame clones only, not all of them. The repertoire shows roughly 120,000 clones; the top ten hold around 3.6%. Sequencing input: PBMCs. The source of these receptors is a man in his late teens or twenties in good health and CMV-seronegative.

This chain links TRBV12-5 with TRBJ1-2; 12 nucleotides agree with TRBD1. CDR3 length: 15 residues. The germline CDR1 and CDR2 sequences are LGHNT and FRNRAP. V lost 5 bases and J lost 7; bases outside the gene matches: 8. Written as DNA, the CDR3 is TGTGCTAGTGGTCCTCAGGGACAGGGGGCTGCTGGCTACACCTTC. Protein product: CASGPQGQGAAGYTF. The variable domain in full, with the rest retrieved from reference TRBV12-5 and TRBJ1-2, is DARVTQTPRHKVTEMGQEVTMRCQPILGHNTVFWYRQTMMQGLELLAYFRNRAPLDDSGMPKDRFSAEMPDATLATLKIQPSEPRDSAVYFCASGPQGQGAAGYTFGSGTRLTVV.

The V and J genes are TRBV6-6 and TRBJ1-2; 7 positions match TRBD1. This CDR3 is 14 amino acids long. Losses at the gene ends were 5 bases for V and 3 bases for J; bases not matched to a gene: 6. Germline CDR1 is MNHNY and CDR2 is SVGAGI (reference sequence). The CDR3 DNA reads as TGTGCCAGCAGTCCAGGACAGGTTTACTATGGCTACACCTTC. Its translation is CASSPGQVYYGYTF.

The chain recombines TRBV9 with TRBJ2-7, with a tentative D call TRBD1 (6 bases). Trimming removed 6 bases from V and 5 bases from J, with 15 bases in between. This CDR3 is 13 amino acids long. Per the germline V gene, CDR1 is SGDLS and CDR2 is YYNGEE. Here the CDR3 DNA reads TGTGCCAGCAACAAACGATCAGGGGACGAGCAGTACTTC. This codes for CASNKRSGDEQYF.

The V and J genes are TRBV5-1 and TRBJ1-3; tentative D call: TRBD1 (5 bases). Deletions cut 4 bases from V and 4 bases from J, with 15 bases between. CDR3 size: 15 residues. Germline CDR1 and CDR2: SGHRS and YFSETQ. In DNA, the CDR3 is TGCGCCAGCAGCCCTACCGGGACTTTAGGAAACACCATATATTTT. Its protein is CASSPTGTLGNTIYF.

This chain joins TRBV6-1 and TRBJ2-1, with 10 bases identical to TRBD2. J was trimmed by 3 bases and V by 6 bases; bases with no gene match: 5. The CDR3 runs 15 residues. Germline values: CDR1 MNHNS, CDR2 SASEGT. CDR3 sequence: CASSQTSGLYNEQFF. In DNA form, the CDR3 reads TGTGCCAGCAGCCAGACTAGCGGGCTCTACAATGAGCAGTTCTTC.

The V call is TRBV27, the J call TRBJ2-7; 7 bases map to TRBD2. The germline V gene has CDR1 MNHEY and CDR2 SMNVEV (reference sequence). The CDR3 is made up of 12 amino acids. V lost 8 bases and J lost 6; bases outside the gene matches: 7. The CDR3 is CASRAGEAEQYF. Written as DNA, the CDR3 is TGTGCCAGCCGGGCGGGGGAAGCCGAGCAGTACTTC.

V is TRBV5-4 and J is TRBJ1-2, with D possibly matching TRBD1 (5 bases). CDR3 size: 16 residues. Trimming left V 1 base short and J 4 bases short, with 17 bases between. Germline lookup yields CDR1 SGHNT and CDR2 YYREEE (reference sequence). The CDR3 region has the DNA TGTGCCAGCAGCTTGAAAGGGGAGGATGCAGTCTATGGCTACACCTTC. Translated, it gives CASSLKGEDAVYGYTF.

This chain uses TRBV11-2 with TRBJ2-7, with TRBD1 matching 10 bases. Trimming removed 4 bases from V and 3 bases from J; junction bases left unmatched: 6. Germline CDR1 reads SGHAT; CDR2 reads FQNNGV. The CDR3 is made up of 15 amino acids. In DNA form, the CDR3 reads TGTGCCAGCAGCTCGTACCGGGACAGGGGCTACGAGCAGTACTTC. Its translation: CASSSYRDRGYEQYF.